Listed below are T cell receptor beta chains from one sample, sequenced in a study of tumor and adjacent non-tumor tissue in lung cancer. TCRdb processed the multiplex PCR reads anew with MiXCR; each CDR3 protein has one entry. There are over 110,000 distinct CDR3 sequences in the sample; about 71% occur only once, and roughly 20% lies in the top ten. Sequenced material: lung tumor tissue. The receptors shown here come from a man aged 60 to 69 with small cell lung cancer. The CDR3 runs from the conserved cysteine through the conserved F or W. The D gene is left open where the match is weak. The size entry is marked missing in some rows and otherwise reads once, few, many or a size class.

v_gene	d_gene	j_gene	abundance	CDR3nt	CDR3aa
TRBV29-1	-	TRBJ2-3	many	TGCAGCGTTGTGGGGGGGCGCACAGATACGCAGTATTTT	CSVVGGRTDTQYF
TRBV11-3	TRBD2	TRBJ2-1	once	TGTGCCAGCAGCTCGGGACTAACTGGAGGGCCCTACAATGAGCAATTCTTC	CASSSGLTGGPYNEQFF
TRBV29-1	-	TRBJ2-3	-	TGCAGCGCTTCTGTGGAGAGCCCAGATACGCAGTATTTT	CSASVESPDTQYF
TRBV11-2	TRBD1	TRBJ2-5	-	TGTGCCAGCAGCCTGGGACAGGAAAAGACCCAGTACTTC	CASSLGQEKTQYF
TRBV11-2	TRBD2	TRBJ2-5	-	TGTACCAGCAGCTTAGTACGGGGGGTGACCCAGTACTTC	CTSSLVRGVTQYF
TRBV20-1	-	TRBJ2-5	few	TGCAGTGATAGATTACCCTGGGACACTGTCCAAGAGACCCAGTACTTC	CSDRLPWDTVQETQYF
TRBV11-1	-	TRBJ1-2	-	TGTGCCAAAAGCCTGGACAACTTCTATGGCTACACCTTC	CAKSLDNFYGYTF
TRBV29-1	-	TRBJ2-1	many	TGCAGCGCCTTGACCCACATGAGGAACGATGAGCAGTTCTTC	CSALTHMRNDEQFF
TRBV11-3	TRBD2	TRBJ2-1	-	TGTGTCAGCAGCTTGAGCCGGGGAGGGAATGAGCAGTTATTC	CVSSLSRGGNEQLF
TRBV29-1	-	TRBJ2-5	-	TGCAGCTTTTATAGCCTCGACAGGCAAGAGACTCAGTACTTC	CSFYSLDRQETQYF
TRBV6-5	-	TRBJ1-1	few	TGTGCCAGCAGTTACTGGGCAGAGAACACTGAAGCTTTCTTT	CASSYWAENTEAFF
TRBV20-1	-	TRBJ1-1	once	TGCAGTGTTAGAGATTTACAGGTTTCTTTCTTT	CSVRDLQVSFF
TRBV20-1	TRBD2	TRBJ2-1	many	TGCAGTGCTAGCAAGTCCGGGACTAGCGGATACAATGAGCAGTTCTTC	CSASKSGTSGYNEQFF
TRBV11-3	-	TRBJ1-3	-	TGTACCAGCAGCTTAGAAGGGTCCCCTGGAAATACCATATATTTT	CTSSLEGSPGNTIYF
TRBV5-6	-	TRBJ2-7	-	TGTGCCAGCAGGGCCGAGACAGGTTCCTACGAGCAGTACTTC	CASRAETGSYEQYF
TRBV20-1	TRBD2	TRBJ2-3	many	TGCAGTGCAAAACCTAGCGGGATTATGAGAGATACGCAGTATTTT	CSAKPSGIMRDTQYF
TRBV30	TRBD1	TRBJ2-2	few	TGTGCCTGGGCCAACAGGGGATTGAACACCGGGGAGCTGTTTTTT	CAWANRGLNTGELFF
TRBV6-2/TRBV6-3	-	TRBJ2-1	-	TGTGCCAGCAGGTCCGTTAGGCGCTCCTACAATGAGCAGTTCTTC	CASRSVRRSYNEQFF
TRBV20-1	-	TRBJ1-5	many	TGCAGTGCTAGAGGGGGTGGCGGTCAGCCCCAGCATTTT	CSARGGGGQPQHF
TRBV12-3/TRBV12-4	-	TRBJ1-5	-	TGTGCCAACAGCCAACGAGACAGGAGCAATCAGCCACAGCATTTT	CANSQRDRSNQPQHF
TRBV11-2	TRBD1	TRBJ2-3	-	TGTGCCAGCAGCTTCAGGGGGCGTAGCATAGATACACAGTATTTT	CASSFRGRSIDTQYF
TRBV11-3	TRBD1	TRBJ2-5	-	TGTGCTAGCAGCTCTCGTTTGGGACAGATCACAGAGATCCAGTACTTC	CASSSRLGQITEIQYF
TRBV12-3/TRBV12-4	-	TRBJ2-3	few	TGTGCCAGCAGTTTAGCGGGAAGCGCAGATACGCAGTATTTT	CASSLAGSADTQYF
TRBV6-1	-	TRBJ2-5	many	TGTGCCAGCAGTGCATGGACGGGTAAAGAGACCCAGTACTTC	CASSAWTGKETQYF
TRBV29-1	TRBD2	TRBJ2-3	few	TGTAGCGCCTTCTCGGTGGCGGGAGGGCAAATGACAGATACGCAATATTTT	CSAFSVAGGQMTDTQYF
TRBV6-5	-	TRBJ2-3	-	TGTGCCGGCAGTTACTCGGCTAGCACAGGTACGCAGTATTTT	CAGSYSASTGTQYF
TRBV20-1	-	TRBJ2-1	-	TGCAGTGCTAGAGATTGGGGGCCTAGAGAGGAGCAGTTCTTC	CSARDWGPREEQFF
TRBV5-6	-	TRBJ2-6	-	TGTGCCAGCAGCTCAAGGGGGACTGGGGTCAACGTCCTGACTTTC	CASSSRGTGVNVLTF
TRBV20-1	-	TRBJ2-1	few	TGCAGTGCTAGAGATCCGCTAGTTGTTGACAATGAGCAGTTCTTC	CSARDPLVVDNEQFF
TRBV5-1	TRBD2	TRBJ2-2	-	TGCGCCAGCAGCCCTAGACTAGCAATGAACACCGGGGAGCTGTTTTTT	CASSPRLAMNTGELFF
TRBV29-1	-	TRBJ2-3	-	TGCAGCATTCAGACTAGTTTGTGCATAGATACGCAGTATTTT	CSIQTSLCIDTQYF
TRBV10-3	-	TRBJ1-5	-	TGTGCCATCGGCCCGAACAGGGGCAATCAGCCCCAGCATTTT	CAIGPNRGNQPQHF